This T cell receptor (beta chain) was obtained from a study of T cell clonality in common variable immunodeficiency. The table came from immunoSEQ multiplex PCR; TCRdb's copy has only in-frame clones and leaves some out. The record shows roughly 55,000 clones for this sample, with no singletons present. Overall study findings and caveats: CVID subjects shared fewer TCRbeta clones than healthy controls did. Compared with healthy controls, CVID subjects showed increased TCRbeta clonality, mostly in about a third.

Germline CDR1 and CDR2: DFQATT and SNEGSKA (reference sequence). This CDR3 comprises 14 residues. J gave up 4 bases and V 5 bases, and 2 bases lay outside the gene matches. This clone has a count of ten or more. Its antigen is undetermined. The read comes to an end 3 residues before the CDR3 does, leaving the germline J gene to fill in the end. The chain has TRBV20-1 and TRBJ2-2; 12 bases agree with TRBD2. The specimen sequenced was peripheral blood mononuclear cells. This TCR came from a person aged 18 to 69 in good health. CDR3 DNA (partial): TGCAGTGCTTGGACTAGCGGGACCACCGGGGAG. It translates to CSAWTSGTTGE. The CDR3, in full, reads CSAWTSGTTGELFF.